This T cell receptor (beta chain) was recovered during a study of T cells in Graves' hyperthyroidism and ophthalmopathy. Study-wide results and limits: Blood samples included most of the expanded thyroid clonotypes exceeding 0.001.

Per germline, CDR1 ENHRY and CDR2 SYGVKD. The CDR3 is 14 residues long. Between the trimmed V and J ends, which lost 3 bases and 1 base, there was a span of 9 bases. Researchers took RNA transcripts and amplified the TCR beta CDR3 regions from them. The TCR CDR3 first-round RT-PCR relied on the HTBI primer set. One entry per CDR3 protein results from TCRdb running MiXCR on the multiplex PCR reads. The sample carries 340,000 or so distinct CDR3 sequences, approximately 22% recorded once. This clonotype was seen repeatedly, ten times or more. The antigen remains undetermined. With a duration under 2 months, the hyperthyroidism was newly diagnosed in patients aged 18 to 65.

The chain recombines TRBV10-3 with TRBJ2-5; D is undetermined. The sequence was obtained from a woman between 45 and 65 years old with Graves' hyperthyroidism. The sample was blood. The CDR3 nucleotides read TGTGCCATCAGTGAACGAGGCAGCCAAGAGACCCAGTACTTC. Encoded protein: CAISERGSQETQYF.